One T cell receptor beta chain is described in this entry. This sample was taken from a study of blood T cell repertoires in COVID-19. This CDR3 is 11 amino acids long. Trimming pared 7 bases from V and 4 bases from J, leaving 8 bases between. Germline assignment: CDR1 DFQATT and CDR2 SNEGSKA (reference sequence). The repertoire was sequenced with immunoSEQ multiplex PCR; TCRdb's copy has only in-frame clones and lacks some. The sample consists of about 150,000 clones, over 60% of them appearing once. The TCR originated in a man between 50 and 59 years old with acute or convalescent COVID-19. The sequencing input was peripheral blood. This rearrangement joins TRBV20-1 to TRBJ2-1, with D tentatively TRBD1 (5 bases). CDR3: CSGQGYNEQFF. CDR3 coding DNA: TGCAGTGGTCAGGGATACAATGAGCAGTTCTTC.